The source of this T cell receptor beta chain is a study of CD8+CD57+ T cells in acquired aplastic anemia. Background on the study: The DNA of sorted CD4+ and CD8+ cells averaged roughly 3.2 ug. Study conclusions and caveats: Simpson's diversity of CD8+ cells was not significantly different in patients compared with controls. Patients shared some 29 CD8+ CDR3 sequences with controls.

Genomic DNA was employed as the template in profiling TCR beta VDJ and CDR3. TCRdb re-derived calls from the reads in MiXCR, one entry per CDR3 protein. Among 220,000 or so distinct CDR3 sequences, 65% were seen once, and the ten largest hold about three fifths. CDR1 and CDR2 from the germline V gene are SQVTM and ANQGSEA. This CDR3 has 9 residues. V gave up 3 bases and J gave up 7 bases, with 3 bases separating them. About this clonotype itself: What it recognizes is unknown.

Individuals selected for sequencing had exhibited CD8+CD57+ cell expansion on flow cytometry. No therapy was given to patients before blood sampling. The chain recombines TRBV29-1 with TRBJ1-2, with D uncertain. The source of this sequence is a human donor with aplastic anemia. The sequencing input was sorted CD4+, CD8+, or CD8+CD57+ T cells (not recorded which) from PBMCs. The CDR3 sequence: CSVDGGYTF. The CDR3 coding sequence is TGCAGCGTTGATGGTGGCTACACCTTC.